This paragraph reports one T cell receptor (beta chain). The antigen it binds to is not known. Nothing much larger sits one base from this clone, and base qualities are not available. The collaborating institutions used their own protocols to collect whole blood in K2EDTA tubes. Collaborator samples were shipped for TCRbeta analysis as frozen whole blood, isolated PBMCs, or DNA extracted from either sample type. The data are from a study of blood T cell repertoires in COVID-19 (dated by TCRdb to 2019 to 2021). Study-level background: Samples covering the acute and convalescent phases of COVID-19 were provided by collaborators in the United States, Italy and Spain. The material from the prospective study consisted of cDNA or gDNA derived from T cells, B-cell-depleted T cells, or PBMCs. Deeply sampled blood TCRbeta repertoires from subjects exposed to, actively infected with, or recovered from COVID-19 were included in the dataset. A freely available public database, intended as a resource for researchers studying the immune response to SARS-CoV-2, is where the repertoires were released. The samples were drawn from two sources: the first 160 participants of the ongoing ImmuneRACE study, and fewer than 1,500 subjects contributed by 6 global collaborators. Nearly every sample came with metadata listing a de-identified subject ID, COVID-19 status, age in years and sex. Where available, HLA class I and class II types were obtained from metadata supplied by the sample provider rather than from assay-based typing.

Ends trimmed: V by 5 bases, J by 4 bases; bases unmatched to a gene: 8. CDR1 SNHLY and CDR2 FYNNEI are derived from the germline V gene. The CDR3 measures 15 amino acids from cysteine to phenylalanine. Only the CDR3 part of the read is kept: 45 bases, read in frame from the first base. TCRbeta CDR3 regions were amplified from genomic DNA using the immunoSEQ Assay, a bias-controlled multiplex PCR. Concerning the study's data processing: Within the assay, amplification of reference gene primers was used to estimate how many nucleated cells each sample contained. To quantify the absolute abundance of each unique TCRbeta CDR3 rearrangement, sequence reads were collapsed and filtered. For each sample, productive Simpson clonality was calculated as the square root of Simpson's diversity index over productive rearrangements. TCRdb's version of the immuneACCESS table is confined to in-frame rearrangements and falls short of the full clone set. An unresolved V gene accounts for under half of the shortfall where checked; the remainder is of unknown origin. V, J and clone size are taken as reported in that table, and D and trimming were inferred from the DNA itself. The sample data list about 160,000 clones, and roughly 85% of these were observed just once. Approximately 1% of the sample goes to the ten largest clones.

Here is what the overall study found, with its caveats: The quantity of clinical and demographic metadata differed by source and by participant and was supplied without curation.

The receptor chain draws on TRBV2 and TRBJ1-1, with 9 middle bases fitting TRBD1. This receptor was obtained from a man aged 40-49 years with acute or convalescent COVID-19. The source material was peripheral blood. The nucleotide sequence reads TGTGCCAGCAGTCTGTTACAGGGGGCGATCACTGAAGCTTTCTTT. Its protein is CASSLLQGAITEAFF.